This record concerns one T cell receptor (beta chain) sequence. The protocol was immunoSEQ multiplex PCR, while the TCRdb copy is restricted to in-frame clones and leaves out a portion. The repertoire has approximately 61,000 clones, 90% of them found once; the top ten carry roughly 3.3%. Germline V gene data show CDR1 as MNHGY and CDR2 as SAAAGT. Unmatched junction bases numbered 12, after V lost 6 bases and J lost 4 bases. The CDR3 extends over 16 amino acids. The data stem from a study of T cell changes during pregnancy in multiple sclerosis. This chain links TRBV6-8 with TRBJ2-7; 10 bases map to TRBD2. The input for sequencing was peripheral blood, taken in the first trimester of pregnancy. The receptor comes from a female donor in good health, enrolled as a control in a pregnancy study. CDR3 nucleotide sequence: TGTGCCAGCAGGCCCCATACTAGCGGGGATAGGTACGAGCAGTACTTC. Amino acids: CASRPHTSGDRYEQYF.